This TCR beta chain was sequenced in a study of blood T cell repertoires in COVID-19. Produced via immunoSEQ multiplex PCR; TCRdb's table is partial and in-frame only. There are about 220,000 clones in the sample; roughly 80% occur only once, and approximately 5.3% lies in the top ten. The CDR3 loop spans 13 amino acids. Germline lookup yields CDR1 KGHDR and CDR2 SFDVKD. V shed 4 bases and J shed 8 bases, with 11 bases lying between them. The TCR originated in a human donor in a cohort sampled during active COVID-19. J is TRBJ2-1 and V is TRBV24-1; D gene ambiguous. The sequencing sample was made of peripheral blood. The CDR3 spells CATSDPPGYEQFF. DNA for the CDR3: TGTGCCACCAGTGACCCCCCGGGTTATGAGCAGTTCTTC.